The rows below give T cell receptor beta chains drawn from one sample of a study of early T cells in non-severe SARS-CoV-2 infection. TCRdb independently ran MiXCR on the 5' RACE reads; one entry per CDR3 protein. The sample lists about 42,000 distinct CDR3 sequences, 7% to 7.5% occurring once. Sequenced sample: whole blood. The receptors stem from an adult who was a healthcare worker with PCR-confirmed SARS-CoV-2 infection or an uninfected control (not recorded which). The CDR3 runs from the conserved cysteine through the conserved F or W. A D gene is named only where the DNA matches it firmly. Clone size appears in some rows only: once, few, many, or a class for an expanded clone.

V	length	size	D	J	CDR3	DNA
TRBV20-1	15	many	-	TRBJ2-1	CSARDAGLDTNEQFF	TGCAGTGCTAGAGATGCGGGTCTAGATACGAATGAGCAGTTCTTC
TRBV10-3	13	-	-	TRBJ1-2	CAISERAGIGYTF	TGTGCCATCAGTGAGAGGGCCGGCATTGGCTACACCTTC
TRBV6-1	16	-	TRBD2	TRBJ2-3	CASKLAGGPSTDTQYF	TGTGCCAGCAAACTAGCGGGGGGCCCTAGCACAGATACGCAGTATTTT
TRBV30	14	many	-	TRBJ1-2	CAWSRDRKIYGYTF	TGTGCCTGGAGTAGGGACCGCAAAATCTATGGCTACACCTTC
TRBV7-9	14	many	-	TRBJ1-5	CASSQAGANQPQHF	TGTGCCAGCAGCCAGGCAGGGGCAAATCAGCCCCAGCATTTT
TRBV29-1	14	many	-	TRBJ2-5	CSVSGRSVQETQYF	TGCAGCGTGAGTGGTAGGTCGGTTCAAGAGACCCAGTACTTC
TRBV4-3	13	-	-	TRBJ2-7	CASSQVQGTEQYF	TGCGCCAGCAGCCAGGTACAGGGAACCGAGCAGTACTTC
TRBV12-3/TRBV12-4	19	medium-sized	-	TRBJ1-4	CASSSLNPREGNTNEKLFF	TGTGCCAGCAGTTCTCTCAACCCCAGGGAGGGGAACACTAATGAAAAACTGTTTTTT
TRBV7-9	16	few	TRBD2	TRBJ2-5	CASSATSGGLTKTQYF	TGTGCCAGCAGCGCGACTAGCGGGGGCTTAACCAAGACCCAGTACTTC
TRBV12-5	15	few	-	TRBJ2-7	CASGSTQTSSYEQYF	TGTGCTAGTGGTTCGACCCAGACATCGTCCTACGAGCAGTACTTC
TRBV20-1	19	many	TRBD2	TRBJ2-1	CSARGILGGFERGRDEQFF	TGCAGTGCTAGAGGCATACTAGGAGGGTTTGAGCGGGGGCGCGATGAGCAGTTCTTC
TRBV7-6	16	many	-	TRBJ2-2	CASSPRAAPHTGELFF	TGTGCCAGCAGCCCCCGGGCGGCACCTCACACCGGGGAGCTGTTTTTT
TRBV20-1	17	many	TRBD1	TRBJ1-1	CSARDEFIIDRGTEAFF	TGCAGTGCTAGAGACGAGTTTATAATTGACAGGGGGACTGAAGCTTTCTTT
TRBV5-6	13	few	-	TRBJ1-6	CASSLVHNSPLHF	TGTGCCAGCAGCTTGGTCCATAATTCACCCCTCCACTTT
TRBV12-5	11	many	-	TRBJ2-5	CASGIQETQYF	TGTGCTAGTGGTATTCAAGAGACCCAGTACTTC
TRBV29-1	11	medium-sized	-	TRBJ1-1	CSVENGLEAFF	TGCAGCGTTGAAAACGGCCTTGAAGCTTTCTTT
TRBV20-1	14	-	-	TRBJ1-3	CSARDQNSGNTMYF	TGCAGTGCTAGGGATCAGAACTCTGGAAACACCATGTATTTT